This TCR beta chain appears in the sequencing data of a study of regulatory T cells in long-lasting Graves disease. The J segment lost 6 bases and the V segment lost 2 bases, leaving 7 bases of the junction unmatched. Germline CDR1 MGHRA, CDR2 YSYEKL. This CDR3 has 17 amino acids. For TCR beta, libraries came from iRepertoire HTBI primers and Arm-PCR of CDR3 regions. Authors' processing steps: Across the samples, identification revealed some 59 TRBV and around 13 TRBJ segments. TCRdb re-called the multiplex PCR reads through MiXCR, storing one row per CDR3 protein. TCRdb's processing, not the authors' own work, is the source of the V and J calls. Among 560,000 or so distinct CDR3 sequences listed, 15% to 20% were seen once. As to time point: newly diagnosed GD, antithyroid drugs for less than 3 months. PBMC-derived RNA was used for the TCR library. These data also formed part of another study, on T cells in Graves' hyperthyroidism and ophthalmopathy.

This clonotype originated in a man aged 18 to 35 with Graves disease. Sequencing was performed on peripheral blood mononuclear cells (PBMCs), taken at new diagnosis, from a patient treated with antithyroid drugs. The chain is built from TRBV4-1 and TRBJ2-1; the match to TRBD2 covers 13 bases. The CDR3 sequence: CASSQTKLAGGPNEQFF. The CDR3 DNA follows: TGCGCCAGCAGCCAAACTAAACTAGCGGGAGGGCCCAATGAGCAGTTCTTC.